One TCR beta chain is described in this entry. Recruits, aged roughly 18 to 95 years, lived in some 25 US areas. The CDR3 runs 18 residues. CDR1 is SGHAT, CDR2 FQNNGV, per germline. Trimming removed 0 bases at V and 0 bases at J, with 15 bases between. This sample stems from a study of blood T cell repertoires in COVID-19. As handled by the study authors: Nucleated cell number was recorded as an estimate derived from reference gene primer amplification. Measured with immunoSEQ multiplex PCR; TCRdb has only the in-frame clones, and not every one. That table is the source of V, J and clone size, and D and trimming were worked out from the DNA. The top ten clones hold less than 7.5% of a sample with 110,000 to 150,000 clones, around 82% of them seen once.

This TCR came from a woman aged 50 to 60 who had recovered from COVID-19. This chain links TRBV11-2 with TRBJ1-5; perhaps TRBD1 as D (6 bases). The sequenced sample was PBMCs or T cells enriched from blood (not recorded which). This chain's CDR3 is CASSLDRGGGHSNQPQHF. In DNA, the CDR3 is TGTGCCAGCAGCTTAGATCGGGGAGGGGGGCATAGCAATCAGCCCCAGCATTTT.